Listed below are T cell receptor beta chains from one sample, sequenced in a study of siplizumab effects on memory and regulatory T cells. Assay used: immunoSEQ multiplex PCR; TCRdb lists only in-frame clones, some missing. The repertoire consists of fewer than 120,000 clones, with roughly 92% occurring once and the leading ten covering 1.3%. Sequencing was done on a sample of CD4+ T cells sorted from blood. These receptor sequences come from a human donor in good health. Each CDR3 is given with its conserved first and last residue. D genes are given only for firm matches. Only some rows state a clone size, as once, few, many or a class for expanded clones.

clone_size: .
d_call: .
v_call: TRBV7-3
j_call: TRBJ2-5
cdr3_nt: TGTGCCAGCAGCGCCACAGGGAACCAAGAGACCCAGTACTTC
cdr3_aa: CASSATGNQETQYF

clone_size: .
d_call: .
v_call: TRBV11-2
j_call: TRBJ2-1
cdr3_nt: TGTGCCAGCAGCCTAAGCGACAGGAATGAGCAGTTCTTC
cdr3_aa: CASSLSDRNEQFF

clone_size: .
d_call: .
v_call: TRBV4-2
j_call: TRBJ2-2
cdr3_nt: TGTGCCAGCCGCGGGGGCAGGGACGACAGGGAGCTGTTTTTT
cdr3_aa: CASRGGRDDRELFF

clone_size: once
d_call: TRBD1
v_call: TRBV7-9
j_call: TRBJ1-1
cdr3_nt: TGTGCCAGCAGCTTAGACAGGGGAGATAGGACTGAAGCTTTCTTT
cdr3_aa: CASSLDRGDRTEAFF

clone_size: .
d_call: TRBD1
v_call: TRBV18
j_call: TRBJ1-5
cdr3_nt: TGTGCCAGCTCACCCGAGCAGGACAGGGGGAACCAGCCCCAGCATTTT
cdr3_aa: CASSPEQDRGNQPQHF

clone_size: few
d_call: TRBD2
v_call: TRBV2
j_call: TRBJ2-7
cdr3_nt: TGTGCCAGCAGTAAAGGGGCGGGGGGGCCCAACGAGCAGTACTTC
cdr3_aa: CASSKGAGGPNEQYF

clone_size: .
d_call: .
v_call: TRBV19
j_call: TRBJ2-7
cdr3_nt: TGTGCCAGTACCTCAACCGGCGGGGCTGGCTCCTACGAGCAGTACTTC
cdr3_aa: CASTSTGGAGSYEQYF

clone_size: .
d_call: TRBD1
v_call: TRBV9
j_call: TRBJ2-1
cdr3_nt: TGTGCCAGCAGTGATCCACTAACAGGGGGCGCCTACAATGAGCAGTTCTTC
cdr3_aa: CASSDPLTGGAYNEQFF

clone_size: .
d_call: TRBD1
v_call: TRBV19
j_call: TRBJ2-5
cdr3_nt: TGCGCCAGTAGTATAGGGACAGCGCACCAAGAGACCCAGTACTTC
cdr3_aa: CASSIGTAHQETQYF

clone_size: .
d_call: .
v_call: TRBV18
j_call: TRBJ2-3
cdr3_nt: TGTGCCAGCTCACCAGACAGTACGACGCAGTATTTT
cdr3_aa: CASSPDSTTQYF

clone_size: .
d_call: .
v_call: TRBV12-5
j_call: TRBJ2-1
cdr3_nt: TGTGCTAGTGGTTTTCGCAGGGTGGGCAATGAGCAGTTCTTC
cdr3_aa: CASGFRRVGNEQFF

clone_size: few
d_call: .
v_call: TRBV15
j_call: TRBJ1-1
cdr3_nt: TGTGCCACCAGCAATGCTGCCAGTGGGCTGTACACTGAAGCTTTCTTT
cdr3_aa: CATSNAASGLYTEAFF

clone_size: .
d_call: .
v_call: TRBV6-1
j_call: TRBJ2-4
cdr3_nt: TGTGCAGCATTAGGTTCCAAAAACATTCAGTACTTC
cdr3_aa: CAALGSKNIQYF

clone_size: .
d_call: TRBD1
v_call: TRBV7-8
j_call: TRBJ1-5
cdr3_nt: TGTGCCAGCAGCCTGGGGGGACAGGGGGTACGTCAGCCCCAGCATTTT
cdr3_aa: CASSLGGQGVRQPQHF

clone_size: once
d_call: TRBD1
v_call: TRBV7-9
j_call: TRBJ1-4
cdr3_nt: TGTGCCAGCAGCCTATGGACAGGGGGCAGTGAAAAACTGTTTTTT
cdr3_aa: CASSLWTGGSEKLFF

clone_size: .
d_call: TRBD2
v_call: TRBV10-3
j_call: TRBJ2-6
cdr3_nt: TGTGCCATCAGTGAGGGTAGCGGGGGGTCTCGAGGGGCCAACGTCCTGACTTTC
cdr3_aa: CAISEGSGGSRGANVLTF

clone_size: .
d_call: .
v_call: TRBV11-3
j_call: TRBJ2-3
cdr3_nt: TGTGCCAGCAGCTTGCAGGGGTCAGATACGCAGTATTTT
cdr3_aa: CASSLQGSDTQYF

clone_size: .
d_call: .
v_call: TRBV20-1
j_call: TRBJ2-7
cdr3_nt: TGCAGTGCTTGGAGGGGCTACGAGCAGTACTTC
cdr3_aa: CSAWRGYEQYF

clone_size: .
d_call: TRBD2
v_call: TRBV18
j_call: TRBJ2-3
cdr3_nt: TGTGCCAGCTCACCTACTAGCGGCCCCACAGATACGCAGTATTTT
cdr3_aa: CASSPTSGPTDTQYF

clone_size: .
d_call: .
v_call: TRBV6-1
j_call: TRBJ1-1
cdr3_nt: TGTGCCAGCAGTTATCGCACTGAAGCTTTCTTT
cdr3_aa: CASSYRTEAFF

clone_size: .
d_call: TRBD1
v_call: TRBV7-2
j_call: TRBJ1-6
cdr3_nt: TGTGCCAGCAGCTCCCGGGACAGGGGTTCACCCCTCCACTTT
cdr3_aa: CASSSRDRGSPLHF

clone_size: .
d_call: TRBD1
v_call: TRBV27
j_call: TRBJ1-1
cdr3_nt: TGTGCCAGCATCTCCCGGGACAGCAACACTGAAGCTTTCTTT
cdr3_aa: CASISRDSNTEAFF

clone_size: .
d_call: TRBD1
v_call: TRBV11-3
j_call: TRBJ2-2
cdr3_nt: TGTGCCAGCAGCTTAGAACAGGGGAAAAGCGGCGGGGAGCTGTTTTTT
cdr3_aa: CASSLEQGKSGGELFF

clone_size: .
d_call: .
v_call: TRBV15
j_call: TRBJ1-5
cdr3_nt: TGTGCCACCAGCAGAGATAGGGGGACTCAGCCCCAGCATTTT
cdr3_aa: CATSRDRGTQPQHF

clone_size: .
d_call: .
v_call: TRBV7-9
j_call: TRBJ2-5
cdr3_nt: TGTGCCAGCAGCAGGGGGGCCGCAGGAGAGACCCAGTACTTC
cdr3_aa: CASSRGAAGETQYF

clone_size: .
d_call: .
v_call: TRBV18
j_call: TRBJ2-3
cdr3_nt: TGTGCCAGCTCACGGGGTAGAGGCACAGATACGCAGTATTTT
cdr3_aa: CASSRGRGTDTQYF

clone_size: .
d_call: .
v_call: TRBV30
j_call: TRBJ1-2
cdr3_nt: TGTGCCTGGAGTGTACGGGCAGCCATCACTGGCTACACCTTC
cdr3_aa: CAWSVRAAITGYTF

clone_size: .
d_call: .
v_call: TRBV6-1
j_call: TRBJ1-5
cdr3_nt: TGTGCCAGCAGTGCCAGACCCCATCAGCCCCAGCATTTT
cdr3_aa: CASSARPHQPQHF

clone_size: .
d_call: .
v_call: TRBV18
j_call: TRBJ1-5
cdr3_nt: TGTGCCAGCTCACAACTGGACGGAGATCAGCCCCAGCATTTT
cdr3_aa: CASSQLDGDQPQHF

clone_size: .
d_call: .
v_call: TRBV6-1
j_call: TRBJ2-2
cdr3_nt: TGTGCCAGCAGTGAAGGGGTAGGAACGAGCAACACCGGGGAGCTGTTTTTT
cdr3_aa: CASSEGVGTSNTGELFF

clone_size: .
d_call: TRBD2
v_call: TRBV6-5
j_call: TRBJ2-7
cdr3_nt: TGTGCCAGCAGTAGGGAGGGAATTTACGAGCAGTACTTC
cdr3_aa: CASSREGIYEQYF

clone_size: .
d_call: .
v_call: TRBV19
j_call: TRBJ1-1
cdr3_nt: TGTGCCAGCCAACGAAGGGGTCCCCAGAAAAACACTGAAGCTTTCTTT
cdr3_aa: CASQRRGPQKNTEAFF

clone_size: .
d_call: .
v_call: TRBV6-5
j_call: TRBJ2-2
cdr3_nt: TGTGCCAGCAGTTACTTACAGGTGTCCGGGGAGCTGTTTTTT
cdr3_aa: CASSYLQVSGELFF

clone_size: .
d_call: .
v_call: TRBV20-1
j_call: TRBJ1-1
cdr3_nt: TGCAGTGCTGAGGGGCCGGGTGAAGCTTTCTTT
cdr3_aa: CSAEGPGEAFF

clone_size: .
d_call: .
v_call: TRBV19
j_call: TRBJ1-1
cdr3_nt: TGTGCCAGTGGGAGGAACACTGAAGCTTTCTTT
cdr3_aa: CASGRNTEAFF

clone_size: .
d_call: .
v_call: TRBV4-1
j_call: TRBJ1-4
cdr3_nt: TGCGCCAGCAGCCAAACAGGCGGGACTAATGAAAAACTGTTTTTT
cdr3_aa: CASSQTGGTNEKLFF

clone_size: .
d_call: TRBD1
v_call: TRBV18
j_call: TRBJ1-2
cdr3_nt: TGTGCCAGCTCAAATTATGAACCGGGACAGGTCTATGGCTACACCTTC
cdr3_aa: CASSNYEPGQVYGYTF

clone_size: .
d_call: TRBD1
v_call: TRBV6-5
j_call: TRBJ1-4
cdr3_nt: TGTGCCAGCAGTTACGCCGGGACAGGGGCTGAAAAACTGTTTTTT
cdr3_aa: CASSYAGTGAEKLFF

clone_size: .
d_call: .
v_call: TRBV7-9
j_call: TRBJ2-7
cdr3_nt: TGTGCCAGCATCAAAGGACTGGGCTCCTACGAGCAGTACTTC
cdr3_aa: CASIKGLGSYEQYF